This T cell receptor beta chain was found in a study of Ad26.COV2.S vaccination and SARS-CoV-2 variants. Whole-study context: Dosing was one shot or two shots 56 days apart. Overall study results and limits: Non-spike TCR breadth did not differ much between vaccine and placebo recipients. From the TCR breadth and depth analyses, total T cell responses may have been underestimated.

The repertoire was sequenced with immunoSEQ multiplex PCR; TCRdb's copy has only in-frame clones and lacks some. The repertoire holds more than 350,000 clones, with around nine tenths as singletons. With 4 bases removed from V and 4 bases from J, the gap between germline ends came to 8 bases. CDR3 length equals 13 residues. CDR1 and CDR2 (germline): GTSNPN, SVGIG (reference sequence). Treatment of the sample: roughly 20 received Ad26.COV2.S at low or high dose, single or two shots; about 5 received placebo; per-sample allocation not given. It was on day 63 after the first vaccine or placebo injection that samples were taken. Immunization relied on an Ad26 vector, which expressed Wuhan-strain SARS-CoV-2 spike. A note on this clone: Its antigen is not known.

The chain recombines TRBV30 with TRBJ1-6; tentatively, D is TRBD1 (5 bases). This clonotype was sampled from a person aged 18-60 years who received the Ad26.COV2.S COVID-19 vaccine or a placebo. The sample in question was peripheral blood, obtained in a trial of Ad26.COV2.S vaccine versus placebo. CDR3 sequence (DNA): TGTGCCTGGAAGTGGGGGTATAATTCACCCCTCCACTTT. It is translated as CAWKWGYNSPLHF.